This passage covers 14 T cell receptor beta chains from one sample sequenced in a study of cytomegalovirus exposure and HLA in healthy donors. A multiplex PCR was run with 60 Vbeta primers and 13 Jbeta primers. Profiling relied on immunoSEQ multiplex PCR, and the TCRdb table lists in-frame clones only, not all of them. The data hold 60,000 or so clones, with over 75% observed a single time. Sequenced material: PBMCs. Receptor source: a female donor in good health and CMV-seronegative.

The V gene is TRBV29-1, the J gene TRBJ2-7, with TRBD2 identical over 9 bases. The germline gives CDR1 SQVTM, CDR2 ANQGSEA. V dropped 3 bases and J dropped 1; count of bases not matched to a gene: 7. The CDR3 is 15 residues long. CDR3 loop: CSVDRTSEQSYEQYF. CDR3 bases: TGCAGCGTTGATAGGACTAGCGAGCAATCCTACGAGCAGTACTTC.

In nucleotides, the CDR3 is TGTGCCAGCAGCTTGGGGACAGGAGCCTATGGCTACACCTTC. Its translation is CASSLGTGAYGYTF. The chain is built from TRBV7-2 and TRBJ1-2, with 8 bases aligning to TRBD1. This CDR3 spans 14 amino acids. The V gene's germline CDR1 is SGHTA and CDR2 FQGNSA. Trimming cost V 3 bases and J 4 bases; bases outside gene matches: 4.

This clone was detected only a few times. The chain joins TRBV28 to TRBJ1-1; 9 bases agree with TRBD1. From germline, CDR1 is MDHEN and CDR2 SYDVKM. This CDR3 region has 12 residues. With 2 bases clipped from V and 11 bases from J, the junction kept 3 bases outside the gene matches. CDR3 sequence (DNA): TGTGCCAGCAGTTTACCTGACAGGGGGGCTTTCTTT. It is translated as CASSLPDRGAFF.

V usage is TRBV27 and J usage is TRBJ2-5; D might be TRBD1 (6 bases). The J call may be wrong; the DNA end is better matched by TRBJ2-7. CDR1 is MNHEY and CDR2 is SMNVEV in the germline V gene (reference sequence). This CDR3 has 15 amino acids. CDR3 sequence reads: CASSLFPDHRDEQYF. The CDR3 coding sequence is TGTGCCAGCAGTTTATTCCCGGACCACAGGGACGAGCAGTACTTC.

The V call is TRBV5-6, the J call TRBJ2-7; the match to TRBD1 covers 8 bases. After removal of 3 bases from V and 9 bases from J, the junction contained 2 bases not matched to a gene. The V gene's germline CDR1 is SGHDT and CDR2 YYEEEE. The CDR3 runs to 11 residues. Written as DNA, the CDR3 is TGTGCCAGCAGCTCGGGACAGGCGCAGTACTTC. This gives the protein CASSSGQAQYF.

V is TRBV27 and J is TRBJ1-1; the D gene is possibly TRBD1 (6 bases). Germline CDR1 is MNHEY and CDR2 is SMNVEV (reference sequence). Trimming removed 6 bases at V and 5 bases at J, with 16 bases between. The CDR3 has 14 residues. The CDR3 DNA follows: TGTGCCAGCAGACTAGGGGGGGCGGGAACTGAAGCTTTCTTT. The encoded protein is CASRLGGAGTEAFF.

The chain uses TRBV7-6 and TRBJ1-1; 7 bases map to TRBD1. V dropped 2 bases and J dropped 7; count of bases not matched to a gene: 7. Per germline, CDR1 SGHVS and CDR2 FNYEAQ. CDR3 length equals 14 residues. CDR3 sequence reads: CASSLRGRGDEAFF. The CDR3 nucleotides read TGTGCCAGCAGCTTACGAGGCAGGGGGGATGAAGCTTTCTTT.

The genes are TRBV6-1 and TRBJ1-1; 11 nucleotides align to TRBD1. CDR3 length: 16 residues. J lost 4 bases, V lost 0 bases, and 4 bases had no gene match. CDR1 and CDR2 (germline): MNHNS, SASEGT. The CDR3 loop reads CASSEAPGTGGTEAFF. The CDR3 DNA is TGTGCCAGCAGTGAAGCACCCGGGACAGGGGGCACTGAAGCTTTCTTT.

The J gene is TRBJ1-5, the V gene TRBV4-3; no clear D. Germline CDR1 LGHNA, CDR2 YSLEER. CDR3 length equals 18 residues. The V and J ends lost 3 bases and 4 bases respectively, with 22 bases between them. The CDR3 spells CASSQDVPGRRANQPQHF. DNA of the CDR3: TGCGCCAGCAGCCAGGACGTACCGGGGAGGAGGGCTAATCAGCCCCAGCATTTT.

This chain connects TRBV7-6 to TRBJ2-5; 9 bases align to TRBD2. The CDR3 totals 14 residues. CDR1 is SGHVS, CDR2 FNYEAQ, per germline. V dropped 1 base and J dropped 7; count of bases not matched to a gene: 4. The DNA of the CDR3 is TGTGCCAGCAGCTTAGGGACTAGCGAGGCGACCCAGTACTTC. Protein product: CASSLGTSEATQYF.

The chain joins TRBV7-9 to TRBJ2-1, with 7 bases aligning to TRBD2. With V trimmed by 3 bases and J by 0 bases, 2 bases remained unmatched. Germline CDR1 SEHNR, CDR2 FQNEAQ (reference sequence). The CDR3 has 15 residues. The CDR3 DNA sequence: TGTGCCAGCAGCTTTTCGGGGGGCTCCTACAATGAGCAGTTCTTC. Protein product: CASSFSGGSYNEQFF.

V usage is TRBV6-5 and J usage is TRBJ1-1; the D is unclear. V lost 3 bases and J lost 5, with 10 bases in between. From germline, CDR1 is MNHEY and CDR2 SVGAGI. The length of the CDR3 is 13 residues. The CDR3 nucleotides are TGTGCCAGCAGTTATTCTCGGGTTACTGAAGCTTTCTTT. Translation: CASSYSRVTEAFF.

This clone was seen a handful of times. This chain uses TRBV7-6 with TRBJ2-1, with a tentative D call TRBD1 (5 bases). Trimming left V 6 bases short and J 4 bases short, with 7 bases between. Per germline, CDR1 SGHVS and CDR2 FNYEAQ. The CDR3 runs 12 residues. For the CDR3, the DNA is TGTGCCAGCAGGGGGCTGTACAATGAGCAGTTCTTC. It translates to CASRGLYNEQFF.

This rearrangement joins TRBV12-5 to TRBJ1-6; a weak D match, TRBD1 (5 bases). Between the trimmed V and J ends, which lost 0 bases and 0 bases, there was a span of 12 bases. This CDR3 has 18 amino acids. The V gene's germline CDR1 is LGHNT and CDR2 FRNRAP. The chain's CDR3 is CASGLVWGRSSYNSPLHF. DNA for the CDR3: TGTGCTAGTGGTTTGGTATGGGGGAGGAGCTCCTATAATTCACCCCTCCACTTT.